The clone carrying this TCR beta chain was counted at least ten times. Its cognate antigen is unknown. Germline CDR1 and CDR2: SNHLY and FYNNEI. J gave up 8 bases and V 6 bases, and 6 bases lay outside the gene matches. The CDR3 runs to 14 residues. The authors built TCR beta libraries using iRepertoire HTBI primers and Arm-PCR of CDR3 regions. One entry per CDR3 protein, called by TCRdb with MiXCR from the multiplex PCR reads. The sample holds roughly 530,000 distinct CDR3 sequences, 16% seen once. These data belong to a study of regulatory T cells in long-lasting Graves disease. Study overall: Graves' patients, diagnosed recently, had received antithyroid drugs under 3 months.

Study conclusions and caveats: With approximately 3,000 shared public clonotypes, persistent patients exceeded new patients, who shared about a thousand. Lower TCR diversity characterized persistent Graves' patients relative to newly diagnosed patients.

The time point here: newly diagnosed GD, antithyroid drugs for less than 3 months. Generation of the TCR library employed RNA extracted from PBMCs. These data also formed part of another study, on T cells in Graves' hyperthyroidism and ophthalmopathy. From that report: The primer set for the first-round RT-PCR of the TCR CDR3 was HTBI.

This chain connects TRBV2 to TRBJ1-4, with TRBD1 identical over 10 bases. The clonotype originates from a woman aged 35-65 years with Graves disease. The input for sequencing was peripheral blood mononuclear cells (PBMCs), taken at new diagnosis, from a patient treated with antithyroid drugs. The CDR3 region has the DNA TGTGCCAGCAGCTTACGGGACAGGGGAGAAAAACTGTTTTTT. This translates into CASSLRDRGEKLFF.